The 9 T cell receptor beta chains reported below all come from one sample, sequenced in a study of control samples from healthy donors and cancer patients. The repertoire was sequenced with immunoSEQ multiplex PCR; TCRdb's copy has only in-frame clones and lacks some. The sample yields about 17,000 clones, 85% to 90% seen once. The sample consisted of PBMCs. These receptors were collected from a man aged 55-75 years with head and neck cancer.

The chain carries TRBV11-2 and TRBJ1-1, with D possibly being TRBD1 (6 bases). In germline, CDR1 is SGHAT, CDR2 FQNNGV. This CDR3 spans 14 amino acids. The V end was cut by 3 bases, the J end by 5 bases, with 13 bases between. CDR3 DNA sequence: TGTGCCAGCAGCTTGACAGGTTACGGGACTGAAGCTTTCTTT. Protein sequence: CASSLTGYGTEAFF. The full variable domain, in which reference TRBV11-2 and TRBJ1-1 provide the parts outside the CDR3, is EAGVAQSPRYKIIEKRQSVAFWCNPISGHATLYWYQQILGQGPKLLIQFQNNGVVDDSQLPKDRFSAERLKGVDSTLKIQPAKLEDSAVYLCASSLTGYGTEAFFGQGTRLTVV.

V usage is TRBV2 and J usage is TRBJ2-7; TRBD1 aligns across 9 bases. This CDR3 region has 14 residues. Trimming took 7 bases from V and 3 from J; bases not matched to a gene: 7. Germline V CDR1 and CDR2: SNHLY, FYNNEI. CDR3 coding DNA: TGTGCCAGCACCTCGTTGGGACAGGGCTACGAGCAGTACTTC. This gives the protein CASTSLGQGYEQYF.

This chain uses TRBV7-9 with TRBJ1-1; TRBD1 matches 7 bases. The CDR3 has 15 residues. Per germline, CDR1 SEHNR and CDR2 FQNEAQ (reference sequence). The ends lost 4 bases at V and 1 base at J; junction bases unmatched: 6. The chain's CDR3 is CASSSYRGANTEAFF. In nucleotides, the CDR3 is TGTGCCAGCAGCTCGTACAGGGGTGCGAACACTGAAGCTTTCTTT.

V usage is TRBV3-1 (or the pseudogene TRBV3-2) and J usage is TRBJ2-2; D assignment may be TRBD1 or TRBD2 (5 bases each). The V end was cut by 2 bases, the J end by 0 bases, with 13 bases between. Germline CDR1 is LGHDT and CDR2 is YNNKEL (reference sequence). The CDR3 runs 17 residues. The CDR3 DNA follows: TGTGCCAGCAGCCAAAATTGGGGGAGCGCGAACACCGGGGAGCTGTTTTTT. This gives the protein CASSQNWGSANTGELFF.

This rearrangement joins TRBV12-3 or TRBV12-4 to TRBJ2-2, with D possibly matching TRBD1 (5 bases). The CDR3 extends over 13 amino acids. V lost 6 bases to trimming and J lost 8 bases, with 13 bases between them. CDR3 nucleotides: TGTGCCAGCAGCACAGACAGTGGGGGGGAGCTGTTTTTT. It yields the protein CASSTDSGGELFF.

The gene calls are TRBV7-9 and TRBJ2-3; D remains ambiguous. Trimming removed 3 bases from V and 4 bases from J, with 2 bases in between. The CDR3 has 11 amino acids. Looked up from germline, CDR1 is SEHNR and CDR2 is FQNEAQ (reference sequence). The CDR3 reads CASSLSDTQYF. In nucleotides, the CDR3 is TGTGCCAGCAGCTTGTCAGATACGCAGTATTTT.

This chain connects TRBV4-1 to TRBJ1-4; 8 bases map to TRBD1. Germline V lookup: CDR1 MGHRA, CDR2 YSYEKL. V lost 0 bases and J lost 0; bases outside the gene matches: 3. The CDR3 has 17 residues. The CDR3 reads CASSQDKGQATNEKLFF. CDR3 DNA sequence: TGCGCCAGCAGCCAAGATAAGGGACAGGCAACTAATGAAAAACTGTTTTTT.

J is TRBJ2-7 and V is TRBV7-2, with D unclear. V lost 4 bases and J lost 2, with 12 bases in between. Germline V gene data show CDR1 as SGHTA and CDR2 as FQGNSA. The CDR3 is 14 residues long. CDR3 bases: TGTGCCAGCAGCTCTAGGGTGGGTCCCTACGAGCAGTACTTC. Protein: CASSSRVGPYEQYF.

This chain joins TRBV5-1 and TRBJ2-7, with D perhaps TRBD1 (6 bases). V shed 3 bases and J shed 6 bases, with 13 bases lying between them. This CDR3 has 13 amino acids. Germline lookup yields CDR1 SGHRS and CDR2 YFSETQ. CDR3 sequence: CASSWGPQGEQYF. The CDR3 DNA reads as TGCGCCAGCAGCTGGGGGCCTCAGGGCGAGCAGTACTTC. Filled out from reference TRBV5-1 and TRBJ2-7, the complete variable domain reads KAGVTQTPRYLIKTRGQQVTLSCSPISGHRSVSWYQQTPGQGLQFLFEYFSETQRNKGNFPGRFSGRQFSNSRSEMNVSTLELGDSALYLCASSWGPQGEQYFGPGTRLTVT.